A single sample is the source of the 26 T cell receptor beta chains below, sequenced in a study of blood T cell repertoires in COVID-19. Only in-frame clones appear in the TCRdb table, and some are missing; sequencing was by immunoSEQ multiplex PCR. The sample has 60,000 to 75,000 clones, 76% seen once. The sample taken for sequencing was peripheral blood. These receptors originate from a woman older than 75 with acute or convalescent COVID-19.

The V call is TRBV2, the J call TRBJ2-3; 14 positions match TRBD2. The CDR3 is made up of 18 amino acids. Germline V gene data show CDR1 as SNHLY and CDR2 as FYNNEI. V shed 11 bases and J 0 bases; nucleotides not matched to a gene: 13. For the CDR3, the DNA is TGTGCCCGAGGCCGACTAGCGGGAGGGATCTCTAGCACAGATACGCAGTATTTT. It yields the protein CARGRLAGGISSTDTQYF.

The chain recombines TRBV28 with TRBJ2-1, with D possibly being TRBD2 (5 bases). Germline V gives CDR1 MDHEN, CDR2 SYDVKM. The V and J ends lost 5 bases and 10 bases respectively, with 12 bases between them. This CDR3 is 12 amino acids long. The DNA for the CDR3 is TGTGCCAGCAGTACGGCGGGTAGGGAGCAGTTCTTC. Encoded protein: CASSTAGREQFF.

The chain is built from TRBV5-1 and TRBJ2-3; the match to TRBD2 covers 7 bases. This CDR3 is built from 16 residues. V lost 0 bases, J lost 3 bases, and 7 bases stayed unmatched. The germline gives CDR1 SGHRS, CDR2 YFSETQ. The CDR3 loop is CASSLAAGVGTDTQYF. CDR3 DNA sequence: TGCGCCAGCAGCTTGGCGGCGGGAGTGGGGACAGATACGCAGTATTTT.

V gene TRBV1 combines with J gene TRBJ2-1; the D call TRBD2 from the table was never checked on the DNA. TRBV1 is annotated as a pseudogene. The CDR3 is 16 residues long. The CDR3 protein is CTSSRIPGGAYNEQFF. In DNA, the CDR3 is TGCACCAGCAGCCGTATCCCTGGCGGAGCTTACAATGAGCAGTTCTTC.

The chain has TRBV9 and TRBJ2-3; D not certain. The CDR3 is made up of 14 amino acids. V was pared by 3 bases and J by 3 bases, with 11 bases between. From germline, CDR1 is SGDLS and CDR2 YYNGEE. For the CDR3, the DNA is TGTGCCAGCAGCGGATTTAGAGCGACAGATACGCAGTATTTT. Translation gives CASSGFRATDTQYF.

CDR3: CASSWGQGRGYTF. Here the CDR3 DNA reads TGTGCCAGCAGCTGGGGACAGGGCCGAGGCTACACCTTC. This chain joins TRBV6-6 and TRBJ1-2, with 9 bases identical to TRBD1. The CDR3 extends over 13 amino acids. V dropped 6 bases and J dropped 8; count of bases not matched to a gene: 7. Germline CDR1 is MNHNY and CDR2 is SVGAGI (reference sequence).

V usage is TRBV7-9 and J usage is TRBJ1-1, with a possible D match to TRBD1 (5 bases). Germline V gene lookup returns CDR1 SEHNR and CDR2 FQNEAQ (reference sequence). V lost 7 bases and J 3 bases, leaving 21 bases between the germline ends. The CDR3 sequence is 16 residues long. The CDR3 spells CASNRPSRGGDTEAFF. CDR3 sequence (DNA): TGTGCCAGCAACAGACCTTCAAGGGGTGGGGACACTGAAGCTTTCTTT.

The sample holds a few counts of this clone. The rearrangement links TRBV3-1 (or the pseudogene TRBV3-2) to TRBJ1-5; 7 bases align to TRBD1. V shed 4 bases and J 5 bases; nucleotides not matched to a gene: 2. This CDR3 is 13 amino acids long. CDR1 and CDR2 (germline): LGHDT, YNNKEL (reference sequence). CDR3 region: CASSPTGYQPQHF. As DNA, the CDR3 is TGTGCCAGCAGCCCGACAGGGTATCAGCCCCAGCATTTT.

This clone was counted a few times. The chain is built from TRBV6-5 and TRBJ1-6; the D gene is possibly TRBD1 (5 bases). The CDR3 loop spans 14 amino acids. V lost 6 bases and J 10 bases, leaving 16 bases between the germline ends. Germline CDR1 is MNHEY and CDR2 is SVGAGI. This CDR3 is CASRRGGSVSPLHF. For the CDR3, the DNA is TGTGCCAGCAGGCGGGGGGGTTCGGTGTCACCCCTCCACTTT.

V usage is TRBV27 and J usage is TRBJ1-2, with D tentatively TRBD1 (6 bases). This CDR3 is built from 14 residues. From germline, CDR1 is MNHEY and CDR2 SMNVEV (reference sequence). The V end lost 3 bases, the J end lost 6 bases, and 14 bases lay between the germline ends. The CDR3: CASSFKGRGDGYTF. The CDR3 DNA sequence: TGTGCCAGCAGTTTCAAAGGCAGGGGTGATGGCTACACCTTC.

This clone came up a few times. V usage is TRBV5-1 and J usage is TRBJ2-1; 16 nucleotides line up with TRBD2. The germline CDR1 and CDR2 sequences are SGHRS and YFSETQ. This CDR3 spans 15 amino acids. Trimming removed 0 bases from V and 14 bases from J; junction bases left unmatched: 5. CDR3 sequence: CASSLGGTSGRGKFF. The CDR3 DNA is TGCGCCAGCAGCTTGGGCGGGACTAGCGGGAGGGGAAAGTTCTTC.

This chain uses TRBV7-9 with TRBJ1-1; D ambiguous. V shed 3 bases and J shed 1 base, with 9 bases lying between them. This CDR3 has 14 residues. Germline loops: CDR1 SEHNR, CDR2 FQNEAQ (reference sequence). DNA for the CDR3: TGTGCCAGCAGCTTTGTCGCGGAGAACACTGAAGCTTTCTTT. This gives the protein CASSFVAENTEAFF.

This chain joins TRBV4-3 and TRBJ1-1; D is possibly TRBD1 (5 bases). The V and J ends lost 0 bases and 1 base respectively, with 12 bases between them. From germline, CDR1 is LGHNA and CDR2 YSLEER. This CDR3 has 16 amino acids. The CDR3 is CASSQDPRTRNTEAFF. CDR3 DNA: TGCGCCAGCAGCCAAGATCCCCGGACACGGAACACTGAAGCTTTCTTT.

The chain is built from TRBV6-5 and TRBJ1-1, with D possibly being TRBD1 (5 bases). The V and J ends lost 2 bases and 3 bases respectively, with 10 bases between them. CDR1 and CDR2 (germline): MNHEY, SVGAGI. The length of the CDR3 is 14 residues. For the CDR3, the DNA is TGTGCCAGCAGTTACAGGGGATGGGACACTGAAGCTTTCTTT. It is translated as CASSYRGWDTEAFF.

The chain joins TRBV18 to TRBJ2-4, with TRBD2 as a possible D gene (6 bases). The CDR3 loop spans 14 amino acids. The germline V gene encodes CDR1 KGHSH and CDR2 LQKENI. V lost 5 bases and J lost 5, with 13 bases in between. DNA of the CDR3: TGTGCCAGCTCAGCCGGGGGTAGCGAAAACATTCAGTACTTC. Its translation is CASSAGGSENIQYF. Together with reference TRBV18 and TRBJ2-4, the CDR3 gives the full variable domain: NAGVMQNPRHLVRRRGQEARLRCSPMKGHSHVYWYRQLPEEGLKFMVYLQKENIIDESGMPKERFSAEFPKEGPSILRIQQVVRGDSAAYFCASSAGGSENIQYFGAGTRLSVL.

The genes are TRBV12-3 or TRBV12-4 and TRBJ1-2; D unclear. The CDR3 is made up of 12 amino acids. V was clipped by 5 bases and J by 4 bases, with 8 bases between them. The CDR3 here is CASSLGLYGYTF. The CDR3 nucleotides read TGTGCCAGCAGTCTGGGCCTCTATGGCTACACCTTC.

The rearrangement uses TRBV6-4 and TRBJ1-6; 9 bases fit TRBD1. CDR3 length: 15 amino acids. Germline V gives CDR1 MRHNA, CDR2 SNTAGT. The trim removed 5 bases at V and 7 bases at J, leaving 6 bases unmatched. The CDR3 spells CASSLTTGGNSPLHF. The DNA for the CDR3 is TGTGCCAGCAGTCTTACGACAGGGGGAAATTCACCCCTCCACTTT.

The chain joins TRBV28 to TRBJ1-2, with 8 positions matching TRBD1. V was pared by 7 bases and J by 7 bases, with 8 bases of the junction left unmatched. Germline assignment: CDR1 MDHEN and CDR2 SYDVKM. CDR3 length: 13 amino acids. CDR3 sequence reads: CASTLGQGRGYTF. The CDR3 coding sequence is TGTGCCAGCACCCTTGGACAGGGACGTGGCTACACCTTC.

V usage is TRBV30 and J usage is TRBJ2-3, with D unclear. Looked up from germline, CDR1 is GTSNPN and CDR2 is SVGIG (reference sequence). This CDR3 is 14 amino acids long. With 5 bases removed from V and 8 bases from J, the gap between germline ends came to 20 bases. CDR3 region: CAWEERPGMGTQYF. The CDR3 nucleotides are TGTGCCTGGGAAGAACGGCCAGGAATGGGTACGCAGTATTTT.

The sample holds a few counts of this clone. The V and J genes are TRBV5-4 and TRBJ1-1, with a weak D call TRBD1 (6 bases). Germline V CDR1 and CDR2: SGHNT, YYREEE (reference sequence). The CDR3 has 15 amino acids. Trimming left V 6 bases short and J 3 bases short, with 18 bases between. The CDR3 loop reads CASKSSETGDTEAFF. The DNA for the CDR3 is TGTGCCAGCAAATCTTCCGAGACAGGTGACACTGAAGCTTTCTTT.

CDR3 nucleotides: TGTGCCAGCAGTGAAAACTCGATGGAGGGCTATGGCTACACCTTC. It codes for CASSENSMEGYGYTF. The chain employs TRBV6-1 and TRBJ1-2; D is undetermined. Germline lookup yields CDR1 MNHNS and CDR2 SASEGT. Deletions cut 2 bases from V and 4 bases from J, with 14 bases between. The CDR3 consists of 15 residues.

The CDR3 DNA reads as TGTGCCAGCAGCAAAGCGTTGGGCCGCCGGGGATCACCCCTCCACTTT. As protein: CASSKALGRRGSPLHF. The chain uses TRBV21-1 and TRBJ1-6. TRBV21-1 is recorded as a pseudogene. The length of the CDR3 is 16 residues.

CDR3 nucleotides: TGTGCCAGCAGCTTCACTAGCGGTTCCTACGAGCAGTACTTC. This translates into CASSFTSGSYEQYF. V and J are TRBV7-6 and TRBJ2-7, with TRBD2 identical over 8 bases. Germline trimming cut 3 bases from V and 1 base from J; bases unmatched to any gene: 2. This CDR3 comprises 14 residues. The germline gives CDR1 SGHVS, CDR2 FNYEAQ.

V is TRBV14 and J is TRBJ1-5; possible D gene TRBD1, 6 bases. The germline V and J ends were trimmed by 1 base and 4 bases, with 14 bases remaining between them. Germline-derived CDR1 and CDR2 are SGHDN and FVKESK. The CDR3 has 16 amino acids. CDR3 nucleotide sequence: TGTGCCAGCAGCCAAGGGGGCAGGGGTGGAAATCAGCCCCAGCATTTT. Translated, it gives CASSQGGRGGNQPQHF.

The rearrangement joins TRBV15 to TRBJ1-1; TRBD1 agrees at 7 bases. This CDR3 spans 14 amino acids. Losses at the gene ends were 5 bases for V and 7 bases for J; bases not matched to a gene: 10. Germline V gene data show CDR1 as LNHNV and CDR2 as YYDKDF (reference sequence). The CDR3 bases are TGTGCCACCAGCGCCCGGGACAGAATAAATGAAGCTTTCTTT. This sequence encodes CATSARDRINEAFF.

V usage is TRBV6-5 and J usage is TRBJ1-3; D not resolved. This CDR3 contains 15 residues. The germline V gene encodes CDR1 MNHEY and CDR2 SVGAGI. V was trimmed by 3 bases and J by 4 bases, leaving 13 bases between them. CDR3 residues: CASSYGQAGGNTIYF. Here the CDR3 DNA reads TGTGCCAGCAGTTATGGTCAGGCTGGGGGAAACACCATATATTTT.